Following are 12 T cell receptor beta chains from one sample sequenced in a study of human T cells and chemical hapten exposure. Time point reported: pre-sensitization, week 0. The treatment is: therapeutic diphenylcyclopropenone sensitization with weekly scalp DPC. TCRdb ran MiXCR on the RACE reads and lists one entry per CDR3 protein. The sample lists around 120,000 distinct CDR3 sequences; roughly 12% were seen once. The material sequenced was whole blood, taken in connection with sensitization to the hapten diphenylcyclopropenone (DPC). The origin of the receptors is a woman under 30 with alopecia areata. Some clones in this sample may be carry-over from other donors' samples.

This clonotype was observed a few times. The chain uses TRBV18 and TRBJ2-3, with D tentatively TRBD1 or TRBD2 (6 bases each). Trimming stripped 2 bases from V and 0 bases from J, with 12 bases between. Germline values: CDR1 KGHSH, CDR2 LQKENI. The CDR3 covers 16 residues. The chain's CDR3 is CASSPLSGASTDTQYF. The DNA for the CDR3 is TGTGCCAGCTCACCATTGTCGGGGGCTAGCACAGATACGCAGTATTTT.

This clonotype was observed a handful of times. The chain couples TRBV11-2 to TRBJ2-5; tentatively, D is TRBD2 (6 bases). The V end was cut by 3 bases, the J end by 3 bases, with 14 bases between. Looked up from germline, CDR1 is SGHAT and CDR2 is FQNNGV. There are 15 residues in the CDR3. The CDR3 spells CASSFYRGTKETQYF. The CDR3 DNA follows: TGTGCCAGCAGCTTCTATCGGGGGACCAAAGAGACCCAGTACTTC.

As concerns this clonotype: This may be a read error, as it is one base from a much larger clone. The chain links TRBV18 to TRBJ1-1; TRBD1 is a possible D gene (5 bases). Germline lookup yields CDR1 KGHSH and CDR2 LQKENI. Trimming left V 3 bases short and J 1 base short, with 9 bases between. CDR3 length: 14 residues. CDR3 residues: CASSPGLTNTEAFF. Written as DNA, the CDR3 is TGTGCCAGCTCACCGGGACTGACGAACACTGAAGCTTTCTTT.

The V and J genes are TRBV27 and TRBJ1-1; 10 nucleotides match TRBD1. The CDR3 length is 15 residues. Germline CDR1 is MNHEY and CDR2 is SMNVEV (reference sequence). The V gene end was trimmed by 5 bases and the J gene end by 2 bases; junction bases not matched to a gene: 5. The CDR3 here is CASSPWTGGNTEAFF. In DNA, the CDR3 is TGTGCCAGCAGTCCATGGACAGGGGGAAACACTGAAGCTTTCTTT.

This clonotype occurred a few times. This chain joins TRBV27 and TRBJ2-3, with D unresolved. Germline CDR1 reads MNHEY; CDR2 reads SMNVEV (reference sequence). This CDR3 has 14 amino acids. Trimming shortened V by 0 bases and J by 5 bases, and 9 bases separated the two germline ends. The CDR3 spells CASSLSPIGDTQYF. CDR3 DNA sequence: TGTGCCAGCAGTTTATCGCCTATAGGAGATACGCAGTATTTT.

This clonotype has just a few counts. The chain links TRBV5-1 to TRBJ2-4; tentatively, D is TRBD2 (6 bases). Germline-derived CDR1 and CDR2 are SGHRS and YFSETQ. V shed 5 bases and J shed 0 bases, with 6 bases lying between them. The CDR3 has 13 residues. CDR3 loop: CASREGAKNIQYF. CDR3 DNA sequence: TGCGCCAGCAGGGAGGGAGCCAAAAACATTCAGTACTTC.

This clonotype occurred many times. This chain joins TRBV4-3 and TRBJ1-2; 7 positions match TRBD1. Trimming at V came to 0 bases and at J to 4 bases, leaving 5 bases not matched to a gene. This CDR3 has 15 residues. CDR1 and CDR2 (germline): LGHNA, YSLEER. The CDR3 sequence is CASSQDSDRAYGYTF. CDR3 sequence (DNA): TGCGCCAGCAGCCAAGATTCTGACAGGGCCTATGGCTACACCTTC.

This clonotype was picked up a small number of times. The J gene is TRBJ2-1, the V gene TRBV29-1; D may be TRBD1 or TRBD2 (6 bases each). The CDR3 contains 14 residues. The germline V and J ends were trimmed by 6 bases and 10 bases, with 22 bases remaining between them. Germline loops: CDR1 SQVTM, CDR2 ANQGSEA. The chain's CDR3 is CSVRLGGSSFEQFF. The DNA of the CDR3 is TGCAGCGTGCGACTGGGGGGCTCTTCCTTCGAGCAGTTCTTC.

This clonotype was counted many times. The chain carries TRBV4-2 and TRBJ1-1; D is undetermined. Trimming took off 3 bases at V and 6 bases at J, with 11 bases between the two ends. From germline, CDR1 is LGHNA and CDR2 YNFKEQ. This CDR3 contains 13 residues. The CDR3 DNA reads TGTGCCAGCAGCCAGGGGATTGGGGCTGAAGCTTTCTTT. This gives the protein CASSQGIGAEAFF.

This clonotype was seen ten or more times. The chain is built from TRBV28 and TRBJ2-5; 7 bases match TRBD2. The V gene's germline CDR1 is MDHEN and CDR2 SYDVKM. Trimming took 4 bases from V and 4 from J; bases not matched to a gene: 6. The CDR3 extends over 14 amino acids. The CDR3 bases are TGTGCCAGCAGTTCCCGGACTAGACCAGAGACCCAGTACTTC. Translation gives CASSSRTRPETQYF.

This clonotype was counted at least ten times. The chain is built from TRBV6-2 or TRBV6-3 and TRBJ1-5, with D unresolved. The CDR3 contains 12 residues. Germline lookup yields CDR1 MNHEY and CDR2 SVGEGT. V lost 6 bases to trimming and J lost 6 bases, with 9 bases between them. CDR3 in amino acids: CASSRGGQPQHF. CDR3 coding DNA: TGTGCCAGCAGCAGAGGTGGTCAGCCCCAGCATTTT.

This clonotype was counted only a few times. The chain couples TRBV7-6 to TRBJ2-7; TRBD2 aligns across 9 bases. Germline values: CDR1 SGHVS, CDR2 FNYEAQ. This CDR3 spans 16 amino acids. V lost 5 bases to trimming and J lost 3 bases; unmatched junction nucleotides: 11. The CDR3 DNA reads as TGTGCCAGCAGCCCCCTGATTAGCGGGGGAAGCTACGAGCAGTACTTC. Amino acids: CASSPLISGGSYEQYF.